Following are 9 T cell receptor beta chains from one sample sequenced in a study of blood T cell repertoires in COVID-19. Clones were sequenced by immunoSEQ multiplex PCR, and TCRdb holds only the in-frame ones, with some missing. The table records tens of thousands of clones, 80% of them present only once. The sequencing input was peripheral blood. These receptors were obtained from a woman of 80 years or more with acute or convalescent COVID-19.

This clone has a handful of counts. The chain recombines TRBV10-3 with TRBJ2-5; 7 bases fit TRBD1. Germline V gene sequence: CDR1 ENHRY, CDR2 SYGVKD. This CDR3 is built from 14 residues. After removal of 2 bases from V and 4 bases from J, the junction contained 4 bases not matched to a gene. The CDR3 here is CAISENRGSETQYF. The CDR3 nucleotides are TGTGCCATCAGTGAGAACAGGGGTTCAGAGACCCAGTACTTC.

CDR3 protein: CAWSGQGLYTEAFF. The CDR3 DNA is TGTGCCTGGAGTGGACAGGGATTGTACACTGAAGCTTTCTTT. This rearrangement joins TRBV30 to TRBJ1-1; 7 nucleotides line up with TRBD1. J gave up 3 bases and V 1 base, and 5 bases lay outside the gene matches. The CDR3 covers 14 residues. Germline V gene lookup returns CDR1 GTSNPN and CDR2 SVGIG (reference sequence).

V gene TRBV7-3 combines with J gene TRBJ2-3, with 9 bases aligning to TRBD2. CDR1 SGHTA and CDR2 FQGTGA come from the germline V gene. V shed 1 base, J shed 0 bases, and the junction held 11 bases outside the gene matches. There are 19 residues in the CDR3. The DNA for the CDR3 is TGTGCCAGCAGCTTAAAAAGGACTAGCGCTGGTCTAAGCACAGATACGCAGTATTTT. Protein sequence: CASSLKRTSAGLSTDTQYF.

This clone is medium-sized by share. The sample holds other DNA sequences that translate to the same CDR3. The genes are TRBV30 and TRBJ2-7; D unclear. Germline-derived CDR1 and CDR2 are GTSNPN and SVGIG (reference sequence). The CDR3 is 11 residues long. Trimming pared 0 bases from V and 5 bases from J, leaving 5 bases between. CDR3 bases: TGTGCCTGGAGTGTATCCGACGAGCAGTACTTC. Protein: CAWSVSDEQYF.

The CDR3 DNA reads as TGTGCCAGCAGCCAGGGACAGGGGGATCGAGATACGCAGTATTTT. As protein: CASSQGQGDRDTQYF. The chain carries TRBV14 and TRBJ2-3; 11 bases align to TRBD1. The V gene's germline CDR1 is SGHDN and CDR2 FVKESK. CDR3 length: 15 residues. V shed 3 bases, J shed 5 bases, and the junction held 4 bases outside the gene matches.

The chain employs TRBV5-1 and TRBJ2-4; D possibly corresponds to TRBD2 (5 bases). Looked up from germline, CDR1 is SGHRS and CDR2 is YFSETQ. Deletions cut 0 bases from V and 9 bases from J, with 19 bases between. CDR3 size: 16 residues. CDR3 region: CASSLEADSRFGIQYF. The CDR3 DNA sequence: TGCGCCAGCAGCTTGGAGGCGGACTCCCGGTTTGGCATTCAGTACTTC.

CDR3: CASRGALLMNTEAFF. DNA for the CDR3: TGTGCCAGCAGGGGGGCACTGCTTATGAACACTGAAGCTTTCTTT. The chain links TRBV28 to TRBJ1-1, with TRBD1 as a possible D gene (6 bases). V was pared by 6 bases and J by 0 bases, with 14 bases between. Germline CDR1 is MDHEN and CDR2 is SYDVKM. The CDR3 sequence is 15 residues long.

This clone was counted once. The gene calls are TRBV18 and TRBJ2-7; 10 bases are a match to TRBD1. V was clipped by 5 bases and J by 7 bases; unmatched bases: 14. Germline CDR1 is KGHSH and CDR2 is LQKENI. The CDR3 runs to 16 residues. CDR3 loop: CASSSRSGQGMNEQYF. CDR3 sequence (DNA): TGTGCCAGCTCATCCCGTTCGGGACAGGGGATGAATGAGCAGTACTTC. The variable domain in full, completed from reference TRBV18 and TRBJ2-7, reads NAGVMQNPRHLVRRRGQEARLRCSPMKGHSHVYWYRQLPEEGLKFMVYLQKENIIDESGMPKERFSAEFPKEGPSILRIQQVVRGDSAAYFCASSSRSGQGMNEQYFGPGTRLTVT.

V is TRBV5-1 and J is TRBJ2-5; 8 bases align to TRBD1. J gave up 1 base and V 0 bases, and 8 bases lay outside the gene matches. The CDR3 is made up of 17 amino acids. Germline V CDR1 and CDR2: SGHRS, YFSETQ. The CDR3 reads CASSLGGQALLQETQYF. The DNA for the CDR3 is TGCGCCAGCAGCTTGGGGGGACAGGCCCTACTCCAAGAGACCCAGTACTTC.